These T cell receptor beta chains were read from a single sample in a study of blood T cell repertoires in COVID-19. Assay used: immunoSEQ multiplex PCR; TCRdb lists only in-frame clones, some missing. The sample shows 350,000 to 500,000 clones, 70% to 90% of them seen only once. The specimen was peripheral blood. All receptors derive from a man between 18 and 29 years old with COVID-19, enrolled during active disease. Both conserved end residues are part of each CDR3. Each record gives: CDR3 DNA, CDR3 protein, D gene, clone size, V gene, J gene. The D gene is left open where the match is weak. The listing skips clone size in some rows; elsewhere it reads once, few, many or a size class.

CDR3nt: TGTGCCAGCAGCTTAGCGGGGACAGGGGACACAGATACGCAGTATTTT
CDR3aa: CASSLAGTGDTDTQYF
d_gene: TRBD1
abundance: once
v_gene: TRBV11-2
j_gene: TRBJ2-3

CDR3nt: TGTGCCAGTGGGGGGGGGCTTCAGCCCCAGCATTTT
CDR3aa: CASGGGLQPQHF
d_gene: -
abundance: -
v_gene: TRBV19
j_gene: TRBJ1-5

CDR3nt: TGTGCCAGCAGCCATCGCGGGACTAGCGGTCGTGAGACCCAGTACTTC
CDR3aa: CASSHRGTSGRETQYF
d_gene: TRBD2
abundance: -
v_gene: TRBV3-1/TRBV3-2
j_gene: TRBJ2-5

CDR3nt: TGTGCCAGCATAAGGGACTTGAACACCGGGGAGCTGTTTTTT
CDR3aa: CASIRDLNTGELFF
d_gene: -
abundance: few
v_gene: TRBV2
j_gene: TRBJ2-2

CDR3nt: TGTGCTAGTGTCCGTGGGGGGACAGGCCGCTACAATGAGCAGTTCTTC
CDR3aa: CASVRGGTGRYNEQFF
d_gene: TRBD1
abundance: -
v_gene: TRBV12-5
j_gene: TRBJ2-1

CDR3nt: TGTGCCAGCAGCTTAGATAGCGGGATTTACAATGAGCAGTTCTTC
CDR3aa: CASSLDSGIYNEQFF
d_gene: TRBD2
abundance: -
v_gene: TRBV5-4
j_gene: TRBJ2-1

CDR3nt: TGTGCCAGCAGCTTAGGGCTCCTGAGCACAGATACGCAGTATTTT
CDR3aa: CASSLGLLSTDTQYF
d_gene: -
abundance: -
v_gene: TRBV7-3
j_gene: TRBJ2-3

CDR3nt: TGTGCCAGCAGTTCCAGCCAGCGGTCGGGCGGTGAGCAGTTCTTC
CDR3aa: CASSSSQRSGGEQFF
d_gene: -
abundance: -
v_gene: TRBV28
j_gene: TRBJ2-1

CDR3nt: TGCGCCAGCAGCTTCTCTACTGAGCAGTTCTTC
CDR3aa: CASSFSTEQFF
d_gene: -
abundance: -
v_gene: TRBV5-1
j_gene: TRBJ2-1

CDR3nt: TGTGCCAGCAGCTCGTCGGGGATCCAAGAGACCCAGTACTTC
CDR3aa: CASSSSGIQETQYF
d_gene: -
abundance: once
v_gene: TRBV5-5
j_gene: TRBJ2-5